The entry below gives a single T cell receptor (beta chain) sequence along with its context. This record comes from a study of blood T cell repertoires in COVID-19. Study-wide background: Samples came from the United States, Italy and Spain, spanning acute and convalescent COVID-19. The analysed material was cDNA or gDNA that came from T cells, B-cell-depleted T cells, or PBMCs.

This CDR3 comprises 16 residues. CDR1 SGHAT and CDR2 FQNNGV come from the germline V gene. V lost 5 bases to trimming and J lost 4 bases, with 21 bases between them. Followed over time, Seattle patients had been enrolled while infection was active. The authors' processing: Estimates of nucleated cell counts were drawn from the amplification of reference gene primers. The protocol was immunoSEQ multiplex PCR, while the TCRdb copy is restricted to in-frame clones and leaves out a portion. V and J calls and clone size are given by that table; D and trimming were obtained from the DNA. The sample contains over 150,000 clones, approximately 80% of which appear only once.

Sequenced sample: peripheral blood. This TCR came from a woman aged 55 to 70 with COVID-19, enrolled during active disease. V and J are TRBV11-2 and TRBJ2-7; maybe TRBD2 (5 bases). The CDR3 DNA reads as TGTGCCAGCAGCCCTACGGGGTATGGGGTAGAGTACGAGCAGTACGTC. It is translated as CASSPTGYGVEYEQYV.